This TCR beta chain was retrieved from a study of a mutant IDH1 vaccine in newly diagnosed glioma. Study outcomes and limitations: Induction of immune responses by the vaccine occurred in about 93% of patients.

This sample's time point: week 35, safety follow-up. Each dose delivered 300 ug of mutant IDH1 20-mer peptide subcutaneously with imiquimod. As regards this clone: The antigen remains unidentified.

The method was immunoSEQ multiplex PCR; TCRdb's version includes in-frame clones alone and lacks a portion of them. The sample lists 68,000 or so clones; approximately 84% were seen once. The source material was PBMCs, sampled from a glioma patient whose treatment included an IDH1 peptide vaccine. This receptor was obtained from a man between 18 and 35 years old with glioma.

The CDR3, as DNA: TGTGCCAGCTCACCACCTAGCCAGGCCAACACTGAAGCTTTCTTT. Protein product: CASSPPSQANTEAFF. The chain employs TRBV18 and TRBJ1-1, with D unclear. Trimming left V 0 bases short and J 2 bases short, with 10 bases between. The CDR3 has 15 residues. CDR1 and CDR2 from the germline V gene are KGHSH and LQKENI.